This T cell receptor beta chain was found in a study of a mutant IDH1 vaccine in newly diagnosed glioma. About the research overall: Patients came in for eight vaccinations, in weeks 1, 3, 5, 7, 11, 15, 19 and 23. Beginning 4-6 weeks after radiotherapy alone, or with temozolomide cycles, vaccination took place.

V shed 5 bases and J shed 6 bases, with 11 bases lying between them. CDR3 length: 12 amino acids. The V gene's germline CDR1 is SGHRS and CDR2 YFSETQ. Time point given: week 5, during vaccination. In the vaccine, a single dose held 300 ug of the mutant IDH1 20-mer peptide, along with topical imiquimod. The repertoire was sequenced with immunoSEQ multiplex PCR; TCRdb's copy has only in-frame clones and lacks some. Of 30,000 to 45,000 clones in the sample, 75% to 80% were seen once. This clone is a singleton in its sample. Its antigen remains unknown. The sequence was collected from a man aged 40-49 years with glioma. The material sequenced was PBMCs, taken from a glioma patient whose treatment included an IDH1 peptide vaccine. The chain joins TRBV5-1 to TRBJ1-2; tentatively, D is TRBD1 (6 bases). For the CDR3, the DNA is TGCGCCAGCAGGGGAGGGGGTGATGGCTACACCTTC. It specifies CASRGGGDGYTF. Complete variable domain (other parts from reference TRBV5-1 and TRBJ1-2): KAGVTQTPRYLIKTRGQQVTLSCSPISGHRSVSWYQQTPGQGLQFLFEYFSETQRNKGNFPGRFSGRQFSNSRSEMNVSTLELGDSALYLCASRGGGDGYTFGSGTRLTVV.